The clone carrying this TCR beta chain has a handful of counts. Antigen unknown. The second PCR ran about 6 to 11 cycles with a sample-barcoded 5' primer and J-beta primers. TCRdb processed the 5' RACE reads anew with MiXCR; each CDR3 protein has one entry. Of roughly 1,000,000 distinct CDR3 sequences listed, 20% to 25% are singletons. The CDR3 has 15 amino acids. Trimming took 6 bases from V and 5 from J; bases not matched to a gene: 8. The germline V gene has CDR1 ENHRY and CDR2 SYGVKD. These data belong to a study of blood T cells in healthy people across ages. Overall study results and limits: Long-lived donors carried more naive CD4+ cells and greater diversity than aged donors.

In addition, the sample was reused for a study of T cells of mothers and their children. This second study says: Mothers yielded over 8 million CDR3 reads, children some 2.9 million each.

Sequencing input: blood. This sequence was found in a girl aged 2-10 years in good health. V usage is TRBV10-3 and J usage is TRBJ2-5, with 11 bases matching TRBD1. The CDR3 spells CAIRGGQGAGETQYF. The CDR3 DNA reads as TGTGCCATCAGAGGAGGACAGGGGGCGGGGGAGACCCAGTACTTC.